This TCR beta chain came from a study of cytomegalovirus exposure and HLA in healthy donors. The wider study: Genotyping of some 400 donors showed that roughly 80% belonged to the Caucasian-associated ancestry cluster.

The germline V gene encodes CDR1 MNHNS and CDR2 SASEGT. Trimming left V 4 bases short and J 1 base short, with 10 bases between. This CDR3 comprises 14 residues. These donors counted as nominally healthy when sampled, but unrecorded immune exposures were likely. 60 Vbeta and 13 Jbeta primers were used in PCR. Here immunoSEQ multiplex PCR was the method, and the copy in TCRdb shows in-frame clones only, minus some. The table includes 100,000 to 150,000 clones, approximately 75% detected once. The specimen sequenced was PBMCs. The V call is TRBV6-1, the J call TRBJ1-1; maybe TRBD1 (5 bases). This clonotype originated in a man aged 45-65 years in good health and CMV-seropositive. This CDR3 is CASSVTDKNTEAFF. DNA for the CDR3: TGTGCCAGCAGTGTGACGGACAAGAACACTGAAGCTTTCTTT.